The clone carrying this T cell receptor beta chain was picked up one time. This sample is part of a study of T cell changes during pregnancy in multiple sclerosis. TCRdb's copy holds only in-frame clones and misses some; the assay was immunoSEQ multiplex PCR. The table records around 20,000 clones, over 70% of them present only once. V trimming: 3 bases; J trimming: 5 bases; junction bases outside the gene matches: 16. The germline gives CDR1 LNHDA, CDR2 SQIVND (reference sequence). The CDR3 is 19 amino acids. The V and J genes are TRBV19 and TRBJ1-5; 10 nucleotides line up with TRBD1. This receptor was taken from a female donor in good health, enrolled as a control in a pregnancy study. The sequencing here drew on CD8+ T cells from peripheral blood mononuclear cells, taken after pregnancy. This chain's CDR3 is CASSIWAIRGTGDDQPQHF. The CDR3 DNA reads as TGTGCCAGTAGTATTTGGGCCATAAGGGGGACAGGGGATGATCAGCCCCAGCATTTT.